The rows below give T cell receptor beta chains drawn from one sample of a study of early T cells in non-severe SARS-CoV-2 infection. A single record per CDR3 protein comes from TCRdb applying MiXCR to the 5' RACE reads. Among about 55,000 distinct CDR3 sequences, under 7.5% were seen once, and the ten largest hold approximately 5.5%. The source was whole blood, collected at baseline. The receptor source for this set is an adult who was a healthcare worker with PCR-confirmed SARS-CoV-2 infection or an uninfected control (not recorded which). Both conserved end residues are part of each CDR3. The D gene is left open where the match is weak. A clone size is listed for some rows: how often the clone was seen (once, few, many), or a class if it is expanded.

CASSMIENNEQFF,TGTGCCAGTAGTATGATTGAAAACAATGAGCAGTTCTTC,TRBV19,13,TRBJ2-1,-,many
CASSAAERDRAGNTIYF,TGTGCCAGCAGCGCCGCTGAGCGGGACAGGGCTGGAAACACCATATATTTT,TRBV9,17,TRBJ1-3,TRBD1,-
CASSYSASHLQYF,TGTGCCAGCAGTTACTCCGCCAGTCATCTCCAGTACTTC,TRBV6-2/TRBV6-3,13,TRBJ2-4,-,-
CASRKVGSSGNTIYF,TGTGCCAGCAGAAAAGTGGGGAGCTCTGGAAACACCATATATTTT,TRBV4-2,15,TRBJ1-3,-,-
CASSLGRVWKQYF,TGTGCCAGCAGCTTAGGCAGGGTATGGAAGCAGTACTTC,TRBV7-2,13,TRBJ2-7,-,few
CASSYEAGGLDEQYF,TGTGCCAGCAGTTACGAAGCGGGGGGGCTGGACGAGCAGTACTTC,TRBV6-2/TRBV6-3,15,TRBJ2-7,TRBD2,few
CSAGISKNIQYF,TGCAGTGCAGGGATATCCAAAAACATTCAGTACTTC,TRBV20-1,12,TRBJ2-4,-,many
CASSQDRDRGFYEQYF,TGCGCCAGCAGCCAAGACCGGGACAGGGGGTTCTACGAGCAGTACTTC,TRBV4-3,16,TRBJ2-7,TRBD1,many
CSAVQGNTGELFF,TGCAGTGCTGTCCAGGGGAACACCGGGGAGCTGTTTTTT,TRBV20-1,13,TRBJ2-2,-,-
CASSFPDREETQYF,TGTGCCAGCAGTTTCCCCGACAGGGAAGAGACCCAGTACTTC,TRBV28,14,TRBJ2-5,TRBD1,-
CATSNTVTDTQYF,TGTGCCACCAGTAACACCGTCACAGATACGCAGTATTTT,TRBV24-1,13,TRBJ2-3,-,few
CASSEQGGQPQHF,TGTGCCAGCAGCGAACAGGGGGGTCAGCCCCAGCATTTT,TRBV9,13,TRBJ1-5,TRBD1,many
CASSRGVYNEQFF,TGTGCCAGCAGCCGCGGGGTGTACAATGAGCAGTTCTTC,TRBV3-1,13,TRBJ2-1,-,many
CASSLYRTFLQPGQPNTGELFF,TGTGCCAGCAGTTTATATAGAACCTTCTTACAACCGGGACAGCCGAACACCGGGGAGCTGTTTTTT,TRBV27,22,TRBJ2-2,TRBD1,-
CASSMSSPDQPQHF,TGTGCCAGCAGCATGAGCAGCCCTGATCAGCCCCAGCATTTT,TRBV21-1,14,TRBJ1-5,-,-
CASSYSGDSITDTQYF,TGTGCCAGCAGTTACTCGGGCGACAGCATCACAGATACGCAGTATTTT,TRBV6-5,16,TRBJ2-3,-,-
CSARDYKDVSETQYF,TGCAGTGCTAGAGATTATAAGGACGTATCAGAGACCCAGTACTTC,TRBV20-1,15,TRBJ2-5,-,many
CARQKSLAGFYEQYF,TGTGCCAGGCAGAAGAGCCTAGCGGGGTTCTACGAGCAGTACTTC,TRBV21-1,15,TRBJ2-7,-,-
CASSDDMSGYTAQHF,TGTGCCAGCAGTGACGACATGAGTGGCTATACGGCCCAGCATTTT,TRBV2,15,TRBJ1-5,-,many
CSARDSLGRPAGGGYTF,TGCAGTGCTAGAGATAGTTTAGGGCGTCCCGCGGGGGGCGGCTACACCTTC,TRBV20-1,17,TRBJ1-2,-,many
CASRASIYNEQFF,TGTGCCAGCAGAGCAAGTATCTACAATGAGCAGTTCTTC,TRBV12-3/TRBV12-4,13,TRBJ2-1,-,-
CASSPDRGISPLHF,TGCGCCAGCAGCCCGGACAGGGGGATTTCACCCCTCCACTTT,TRBV4-3,14,TRBJ1-6,TRBD1,many
CASSLGGTGGSGELFF,TGTGCCAGCAGCCTAGGTGGGACAGGGGGCTCCGGGGAGCTGTTTTTT,TRBV3-1,16,TRBJ2-2,TRBD1,many
CSARQVLNTEAFF,TGCAGCGCTAGACAGGTTTTGAACACTGAAGCTTTCTTT,TRBV29-1,13,TRBJ1-1,-,-
CASRGVYNEQFF,TGTGCCAGCAGGGGGGTTTACAATGAGCAGTTCTTC,TRBV27,12,TRBJ2-1,-,many
CASSLGTSGQETQYF,TGCGCCAGCAGCTTGGGGACTAGCGGTCAAGAGACCCAGTACTTC,TRBV5-1,15,TRBJ2-5,TRBD2,many
CSARDQGGQETQYF,TGCAGTGCTAGAGATCAAGGGGGACAAGAGACCCAGTACTTC,TRBV20-1,14,TRBJ2-5,-,many
CASSHRGTGELFF,TGTGCCAGCAGTCACAGGGGAACCGGGGAGCTGTTTTTT,TRBV28,13,TRBJ2-2,TRBD1,many
CASSLEDREVSEQYF,TGTGCCAGCAGCTTAGAGGACAGGGAAGTCAGCGAGCAGTACTTC,TRBV7-9,15,TRBJ2-7,TRBD1,many
CASSLGRPRAGRTEAFF,TGCGCCAGCAGCTTGGGACGGCCAAGGGCAGGGCGAACTGAAGCTTTCTTT,TRBV5-1,17,TRBJ1-1,-,few
CASSEALRTDSYEQYF,TGTGCCAGCAGTGAAGCTCTAAGGACGGACTCCTACGAGCAGTACTTC,TRBV2,16,TRBJ2-7,-,many
CASSRVSYGYTF,TGTGCCAGCTCCAGGGTGTCCTATGGCTACACCTTC,TRBV27,12,TRBJ1-2,-,many
CASRISQENQPQHF,TGTGCCAGTAGGATATCTCAGGAAAATCAGCCCCAGCATTTT,TRBV19,14,TRBJ1-5,-,many
CASSETGGLRPQHF,TGTGCCAGCAGCGAGACGGGGGGGCTGCGGCCCCAGCATTTT,TRBV7-2,14,TRBJ1-5,-,-
CSAKPSSFGDTQYF,TGCAGTGCTAAGCCTAGCTCCTTCGGAGATACGCAGTATTTT,TRBV20-1,14,TRBJ2-3,-,-
CSAGTGDGGTQYF,TGCAGCGCCGGAACAGGGGACGGGGGGACCCAGTACTTC,TRBV29-1,13,TRBJ2-5,-,many
CATTPSGYNEQFF,TGTGCCACCACCCCTAGCGGCTACAATGAGCAGTTCTTC,TRBV19,13,TRBJ2-1,TRBD2,few
CASSPVQSAYEQYF,TGCGCCAGCAGCCCCGTTCAATCAGCCTACGAGCAGTACTTC,TRBV4-3,14,TRBJ2-7,-,many
CASSLMTTDKYF,TGTGCCAGCAGCTTAATGACTACAGATAAGTACTTC,TRBV7-2,12,TRBJ2-5,-,few
CASSESGPQLNQPQHF,TGCGCCAGCAGCGAATCGGGGCCGCAACTCAATCAGCCCCAGCATTTT,TRBV5-1,16,TRBJ1-5,-,-
CSGGHTGNTIYF,TGCAGCGGGGGACATACTGGAAACACCATATATTTT,TRBV29-1,12,TRBJ1-3,-,few
CASSSRGATNTGELFF,TGCGCCAGCAGCTCCCGGGGGGCGACGAACACCGGGGAGCTGTTTTTT,TRBV5-1,16,TRBJ2-2,-,few
CAISAGLLGGELFF,TGTGCCATCAGTGCGGGACTCCTAGGCGGGGAGCTGTTTTTT,TRBV10-3,14,TRBJ2-2,-,-